The rows below give T cell receptor beta chains drawn from one sample of a study of cytomegalovirus exposure and HLA in healthy donors. Sequenced by immunoSEQ multiplex PCR; TCRdb stores in-frame clones only, minus some. The table records a few hundred thousand clones, 65% to 85% of them present only once. Input material: PBMCs. The receptors originated from a female donor in good health and CMV-seronegative. CDR3s include the opening cysteine and the closing phenylalanine or tryptophan. The order of the fields is clone size, D gene, J gene, V gene, CDR3 protein, CDR3 DNA. A D gene is named only where the DNA matches it firmly. Clone size is given for some rows only: seen once, a few or many times, or a class if the clone is expanded.

. TRBD2 TRBJ2-7 TRBV4-1 CASSQRGGAYEQYF TGCGCCAGCAGCCAACGCGGGGGGGCCTACGAGCAGTACTTC
few . TRBJ2-1 TRBV7-7 CASSLAPGYEQFF TGTGCTAGCAGCTTAGCACCGGGTTATGAGCAGTTCTTC
. TRBD1 TRBJ2-7 TRBV6-1 CARQGSYEQYF TGTGCCAGACAGGGGTCCTACGAGCAGTACTTC
. TRBD2 TRBJ2-7 TRBV6-5 CASSSVLAGASYEQYF TGTGCCAGCAGTTCCGTACTAGCGGGAGCTTCCTACGAGCAGTACTTC
. TRBD1 TRBJ2-7 TRBV18 CASSRSLGQTLYEQYF TGTGCCAGCTCACGATCCCTGGGACAGACTCTCTACGAGCAGTACTTC
. . TRBJ2-7 TRBV6-4 CASRRQGKKNEQYF TGTGCCAGCAGGCGTCAGGGGAAGAAGAACGAGCAGTACTTC
. . TRBJ1-1 TRBV18 CASSPLPSNTEAFF TGTGCCAGCTCACCTCTGCCTAGCAACACTGAAGCTTTCTTT
. . TRBJ2-3 TRBV6-5 CASSSRDTQYF TGTGCCAGCAGTTCTAGAGATACGCAGTATTTT
. TRBD2 TRBJ2-1 TRBV25-1 CASSGAVAGLAGNEQFF TGTGCCAGCAGTGGGGCCGTAGCGGGGCTCGCGGGCAATGAGCAGTTCTTC
. TRBD2 TRBJ2-1 TRBV11-2 CASSPRLAGGVYNEQFF TGTGCCAGCAGCCCGAGACTAGCGGGAGGCGTCTACAATGAGCAGTTCTTC
. TRBD2 TRBJ2-3 TRBV11-2 CASSPGTSKPSTDTQYF TGTGCCAGCAGCCCCGGGACTAGCAAACCTAGCACAGATACGCAGTATTTT
. TRBD2 TRBJ2-7 TRBV11-2 CASSLDELAVPYEQYF TGTGCCAGCAGCTTAGATGAACTAGCGGTCCCTTACGAGCAGTACTTC
few . TRBJ2-3 TRBV18 CASSPGPGDTQYF TGTGCCAGCTCACCAGGGCCCGGAGATACGCAGTATTTT
. . TRBJ2-1 TRBV20-1 CSATRVLQFF TGCAGTGCTACAAGAGTGTTGCAGTTCTTC
once . TRBJ1-1 TRBV30 CAWYTMNTEAFF TGTGCCTGGTACACTATGAACACTGAAGCTTTCTTT
. . TRBJ1-1 TRBV29-1 CSVARAGAKNTEAFF TGCAGCGTTGCCCGGGCGGGGGCCAAGAACACTGAAGCTTTCTTT
. . TRBJ2-7 TRBV6-6 CASSRGVSGYEQYF TGTGCCAGCAGCAGAGGGGTTAGCGGCTACGAGCAGTACTTC
. . TRBJ2-7 TRBV7-9 CASSLEAVIYEQYF TGTGCCAGCAGCTTAGAAGCGGTGATCTACGAGCAGTACTTC
. TRBD1 TRBJ1-1 TRBV5-1 CASSQNTGDITEAFF TGCGCCAGCAGCCAAAATACAGGGGATATCACTGAAGCTTTCTTT
. . TRBJ1-1 TRBV9 CASSVPKGRGKGWDTEAFF TGTGCCAGCAGCGTACCAAAGGGCCGAGGGAAGGGATGGGACACTGAAGCTTTCTTT
. . TRBJ1-2 TRBV28 CASSFFRRQHGGYTF TGTGCCAGCAGTTTTTTCCGCCGACAGCATGGAGGCTACACCTTC
few TRBD2 TRBJ2-2 TRBV5-4 CASSSGLAGAGAGELFF TGTGCCAGCAGCTCTGGACTAGCGGGAGCGGGGGCCGGGGAGCTGTTTTTT
few . TRBJ1-6 TRBV7-8 CASSLREDSPLHF TGTGCCAGCAGCTTACGGGAGGATTCACCCCTCCACTTT
. . TRBJ2-1 TRBV11-3 CASSLARSYNEQFF TGTGCCAGCAGCTTAGCTCGGTCCTACAATGAGCAGTTCTTC
. . TRBJ2-3 TRBV7-3 CASSQSDYTDTQYF TGCGCCAGCAGCCAATCGGACTACACAGATACGCAGTATTTT
. TRBD2 TRBJ2-3 TRBV29-1 CSVDGSAGGMQDTQYF TGCAGCGTTGATGGATCGGCGGGAGGGATGCAAGATACGCAGTATTTT
. TRBD1 TRBJ1-4 TRBV29-1 CSAGQGNEKLFF TGCAGCGCGGGACAGGGGAATGAAAAACTGTTTTTT
. TRBD1 TRBJ1-2 TRBV5-1 CASSVGQGRGNGYTF TGCGCCAGCAGCGTAGGACAGGGGCGAGGGAATGGCTACACCTTC
. TRBD1 TRBJ1-2 TRBV27 CAGSLSVQGADGYTF TGTGCCGGCAGTTTATCGGTACAGGGGGCTGATGGCTACACCTTC
. . TRBJ2-3 TRBV11-2 CASSLRDTQYF TGTGCCAGCAGCTTGCGGGATACGCAGTATTTT
. TRBD2 TRBJ2-7 TRBV6-4 CASSDETSGQGIPAEQYF TGTGCCAGCAGTGACGAAACTAGCGGTCAGGGGATACCGGCCGAGCAGTACTTC
. . TRBJ2-1 TRBV5-4 CASSLGQSYSYNEQFF TGTGCCAGCAGCTTAGGACAGTCCTACTCCTACAATGAGCAGTTCTTC
. . TRBJ2-7 TRBV7-9 CASSLESSLTHEQYF TGTGCCAGCAGCTTAGAGTCTAGCTTAACCCACGAGCAGTACTTC
. TRBD2 TRBJ2-7 TRBV5-1 CASSWTSGSSYEQYF TGCGCCAGCAGCTGGACTAGCGGGAGCTCCTACGAGCAGTACTTC
few TRBD1 TRBJ1-5 TRBV18 CASSPPGQGPQHF TGTGCCAGCTCACCACCGGGACAGGGTCCCCAGCATTTT
. . TRBJ2-7 TRBV28 CASSLGRDSYEQYF TGTGCCAGCAGTTTAGGTCGGGACTCCTACGAGCAGTACTTC
. . TRBJ2-5 TRBV5-1 CASSLGGGGQETQYF TGCGCCAGCAGCTTGGGAGGAGGAGGCCAAGAGACCCAGTACTTC
. TRBD1 TRBJ1-2 TRBV5-1 CASSRTTGPPVFFYGYTF TGCGCCAGCAGCAGAACGACAGGGCCCCCCGTATTTTTCTATGGCTACACCTTC
. TRBD2 TRBJ2-3 TRBV7-9 CASSLSGSADTQYF TGTGCCAGCAGCTTGAGCGGGAGTGCAGATACGCAGTATTTT
. . TRBJ1-4 TRBV9 CASSRGTPVSEKLFF TGTGCCAGCAGCAGAGGGACACCCGTATCGGAAAAACTGTTTTTT
few . TRBJ2-2 TRBV27 CASSLVTGTGELFF TGTGCCAGCAGTTTAGTCACGGGTACCGGGGAGCTGTTTTTT
once . TRBJ1-4 TRBV2 CASRLGTDERLFF TGTGCCAGCAGGTTAGGGACTGATGAAAGACTGTTTTTT
few TRBD2 TRBJ2-2 TRBV15 CATRYGGGEGELFF TGTGCCACCAGATACGGGGGAGGGGAGGGGGAGCTGTTTTTT
. . TRBJ1-2 TRBV6-6 CASSPHALGLSNGYTF TGTGCCAGCAGCCCCCACGCACTTGGACTGTCCAATGGCTACACCTTC
. . TRBJ2-7 TRBV7-6 CASSPRGTYEQYF TGTGCCAGCAGCCCGCGCGGGACCTACGAGCAGTACTTC
few TRBD2 TRBJ2-5 TRBV7-3 CASSSTGGKQETQYF TGTGCCAGCAGCTCCACGGGGGGTAAGCAGGAGACCCAGTACTTC
once . TRBJ2-6 TRBV7-2 CASTGSGANVLTF TGTGCCAGCACCGGCTCTGGGGCCAACGTCCTGACTTTC
few . TRBJ1-3 TRBV7-9 CASSFSGAGNTIYF TGTGCCAGCAGCTTTTCCGGGGCTGGAAACACCATATATTTT
. . TRBJ1-2 TRBV5-1 CASSLGTVDGLVGYTF TGCGCCAGCAGCTTGGGCACAGTGGATGGATTGGTTGGCTACACCTTC
. . TRBJ2-7 TRBV6-5 CASSRGYEQYF TGTGCCAGCAGTAGGGGCTACGAGCAGTACTTC
. . TRBJ2-1 TRBV30 CACNRQSSYNEQFF TGTGCCTGTAATAGACAGAGCTCCTACAATGAGCAGTTCTTC
few . TRBJ1-5 TRBV10-3 CAISESTGNQPQHF TGTGCCATCAGTGAGTCGACCGGGAATCAGCCCCAGCATTTT
. TRBD2 TRBJ2-1 TRBV23-1 CASSPSGRAGYNEQFF TGCGCCAGTTCCCCCAGCGGGAGGGCGGGCTACAATGAGCAGTTCTTC
. TRBD1 TRBJ2-7 TRBV6-5 CASTSAERGPYEQYF TGTGCCAGCACCAGTGCGGAAAGGGGGCCCTACGAGCAGTACTTC
few TRBD2 TRBJ2-1 TRBV4-2 CASSQPSGGGYNEQFF TGTGCCAGCAGCCAACCTAGCGGGGGGGGCTACAATGAGCAGTTCTTC
. . TRBJ2-1 TRBV5-4 CASSLRETYNEQFF TGTGCCAGCAGCTTGCGAGAGACCTACAATGAGCAGTTCTTC
. TRBD1 TRBJ1-2 TRBV6-5 CASRSGTGYGYTF TGTGCCAGCAGATCCGGGACAGGATATGGCTACACCTTC
. . TRBJ2-7 TRBV2 CASSQGRDHHEQYF TGTGCCAGCAGCCAAGGCAGGGATCACCACGAGCAGTACTTC